This TCR beta chain was sequenced during a study of graft-versus-host responses after intestinal transplantation. Study context: Multivisceral, liver-intestinal, or isolated intestinal grafts were transplanted into recipients. Induction using anti-thymocyte globulin, followed by tacrolimus and steroids for roughly 3 years, was given to all recipients.

Clones were sequenced by immunoSEQ multiplex PCR, and TCRdb holds only the in-frame ones, with some missing. This table holds under 85,000 clones, around 96% found once. Whole-study findings and limits: GvH clones were identified in recipient marrow, with some first appearing in ileum or blood.

Concerning this clone itself: Its antigen is currently unknown.

The V segment lost 6 bases and the J segment 4 bases; nucleotides outside the gene matches: 10. The germline V gene has CDR1 MDHEN and CDR2 SYDVKM. This CDR3 has 16 amino acids. The sequence was obtained from a human donor who received an intestinal transplant. Sequenced here: unstimulated CD8+ T cells sorted from spleen or lymph node cells, sampled before intestinal transplant. This chain joins TRBV28 and TRBJ2-1; 9 bases are a match to TRBD2. The CDR3 nucleotides are TGTGCCAGCAGAACGGACGGACTAGCGAATTACAATGAGCAGTTCTTC. Amino acid sequence: CASRTDGLANYNEQFF.